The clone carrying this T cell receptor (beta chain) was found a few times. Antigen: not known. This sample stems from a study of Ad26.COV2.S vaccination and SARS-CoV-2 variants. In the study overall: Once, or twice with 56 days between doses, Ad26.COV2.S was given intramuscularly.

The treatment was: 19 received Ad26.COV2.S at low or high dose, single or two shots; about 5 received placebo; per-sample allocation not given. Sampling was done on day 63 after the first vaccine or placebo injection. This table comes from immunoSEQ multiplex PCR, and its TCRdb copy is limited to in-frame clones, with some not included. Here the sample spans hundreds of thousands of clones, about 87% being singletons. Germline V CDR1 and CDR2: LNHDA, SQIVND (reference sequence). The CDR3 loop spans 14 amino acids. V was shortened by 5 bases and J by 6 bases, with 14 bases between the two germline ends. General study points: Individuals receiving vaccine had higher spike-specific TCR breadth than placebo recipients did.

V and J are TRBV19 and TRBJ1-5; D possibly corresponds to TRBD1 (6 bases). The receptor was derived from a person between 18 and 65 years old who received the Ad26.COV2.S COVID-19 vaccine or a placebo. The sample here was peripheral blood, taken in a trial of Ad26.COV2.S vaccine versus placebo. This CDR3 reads CASSQQGGGQPQHF. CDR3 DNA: TGTGCCAGTAGTCAACAGGGCGGTGGTCAGCCCCAGCATTTT.